The 22 T cell receptor beta chains given below trace back to one sample, sequenced in a study of blood T cell repertoires in COVID-19. The assay was immunoSEQ multiplex PCR, and TCRdb's table has in-frame clones only and misses some. This sample has some 83,000 clones; roughly 80% occur once, and the top ten carry about 5.6%. The sequencing sample was made of peripheral blood. The receptors derive from a man between 60 and 75 years old with active or convalescent COVID-19.

The V gene is TRBV5-5, the J gene TRBJ2-5; D is possibly TRBD2 (7 bases). The length of the CDR3 is 14 residues. Germline-derived CDR1 and CDR2 are SGHKS and YYEKEE (reference sequence). V lost 2 bases, J lost 4 bases, and 12 bases lay in between. Written as DNA, the CDR3 is TGTGCCAGCAGCTTTGGGGGGGCGAGAGAGACCCAGTACTTC. It encodes CASSFGGARETQYF.

The V and J genes are TRBV7-9 and TRBJ2-5, with TRBD2 matching over 9 bases. Trimming at V came to 5 bases and at J to 5 bases, leaving 15 bases not matched to a gene. The CDR3 runs 17 residues. The germline V gene encodes CDR1 SEHNR and CDR2 FQNEAQ (reference sequence). This chain's CDR3 is CASSPRGGGGAIETQYF. As DNA, the CDR3 is TGTGCCAGCAGCCCACGTGGGGGCGGGGGGGCGATCGAGACCCAGTACTTC.

The V call is TRBV30, the J call TRBJ1-6; 7 bases align to TRBD1. The V gene end was trimmed by 2 bases and the J gene end by 19 bases; junction bases not matched to a gene: 11. This CDR3 is built from 12 residues. The V gene's germline CDR1 is GTSNPN and CDR2 SVGIG (reference sequence). The CDR3 reads CAWSQTSDRPHF. The CDR3 bases are TGTGCCTGGAGTCAGACCTCGGACAGGCCGCACTTT.

The gene calls are TRBV7-9 and TRBJ1-4; D not certain. Trimming removed 6 bases from V and 8 bases from J, with 7 bases in between. The CDR3 spans 11 residues. CDR1 and CDR2 from the germline V gene are SEHNR and FQNEAQ (reference sequence). CDR3 sequence reads: CASSLREKLFF. CDR3 nucleotide sequence: TGTGCCAGCAGTTTACGGGAAAAACTGTTTTTT. Full variable domain (rest looked up from reference TRBV7-9 and TRBJ1-4): DTGVSQNPRHKITKRGQNVTFRCDPISEHNRLYWYRQTLGQGPEFLTYFQNEAQLEKSRLLSDRFSAERPKGSFSTLEIQRTEQGDSAMYLCASSLREKLFFGSGTQLSVL.

This clone was counted between two and nine times. This chain joins TRBV10-3 and TRBJ1-2; D is unresolved. From germline, CDR1 is ENHRY and CDR2 SYGVKD. V was pared by 4 bases and J by 8 bases, with 11 bases between. This CDR3 comprises 12 residues. CDR3 nucleotides: TGTGCCATCAGTGGTGGCGGGCGCGGCTACACCTTC. Protein product: CAISGGGRGYTF.

The rearrangement links TRBV5-8 to TRBJ1-1, with a possible D match to TRBD1 (6 bases). Trimming cost V 2 bases and J 4 bases, with 21 bases left between them. This CDR3 contains 17 residues. Germline lookup yields CDR1 SGHTS and CDR2 YDEGEE. CDR3 nucleotides: TGTGCCAGCAGCTTCCTCATCCGGGTGGGGGCCGGCACTGAAGCTTTCTTT. This encodes CASSFLIRVGAGTEAFF.

The V call is TRBV24-1, the J call TRBJ2-7; TRBD2 aligns across 13 bases. Germline CDR1 is KGHDR and CDR2 is SFDVKD. The CDR3 has 14 residues. V lost 8 bases, J lost 7 bases, and 7 bases stayed unmatched. The CDR3 here is CATKPGLAGREQYF. The CDR3 bases are TGTGCCACCAAACCGGGACTAGCGGGGAGGGAGCAGTACTTC.

This clone turned up a few times. The chain joins TRBV19 to TRBJ2-6, with 10 bases fitting TRBD1. V shed 5 bases, J shed 0 bases, and the junction held 7 bases outside the gene matches. The CDR3 loop spans 18 amino acids. Germline CDR1 LNHDA, CDR2 SQIVND (reference sequence). The CDR3 coding sequence is TGTGCCAGTAGTTTCCGGACAGGGGGACTCTCTGGGGCCAACGTCCTGACTTTC. This encodes CASSFRTGGLSGANVLTF.

V and J are TRBV9 and TRBJ1-1; D remains unclear. The CDR3 spans 14 residues. The V and J ends lost 4 bases and 5 bases respectively, with 15 bases between them. Germline CDR1 and CDR2: SGDLS and YYNGEE. The CDR3 is CASSPNPRGTEAFF. CDR3 nucleotides: TGTGCCAGCAGCCCCAACCCAAGAGGGACTGAAGCTTTCTTT.

The chain uses TRBV14 and TRBJ1-4; TRBD1 matches at 8 bases. Germline CDR1 reads SGHDN; CDR2 reads FVKESK. The CDR3 is made up of 14 amino acids. J lost 8 bases, V lost 3 bases, and 5 bases had no gene match. The CDR3 DNA reads TGTGCCAGCAGCCAGCGGACAGGGACCGAAAAACTGTTTTTT. The encoded protein is CASSQRTGTEKLFF.

V usage is TRBV30 and J usage is TRBJ1-6, with TRBD1 matching over 8 bases. The germline gives CDR1 GTSNPN, CDR2 SVGIG (reference sequence). J was trimmed by 4 bases and V by 2 bases; bases with no gene match: 4. The CDR3 contains 15 residues. The CDR3: CAWSHRDRYNSPLHF. As DNA, the CDR3 is TGTGCCTGGAGTCACCGGGACAGGTATAATTCACCCCTCCACTTT.

This chain connects TRBV7-9 to TRBJ2-2, with 8 bases aligning to TRBD1. The trim removed 2 bases at V and 1 base at J, leaving 6 bases unmatched. The CDR3 has 17 residues. From germline, CDR1 is SEHNR and CDR2 FQNEAQ (reference sequence). The CDR3 DNA sequence: TGTGCCAGCAGCTTATCCAGGGGGCGGGGGAACACCGGGGAGCTGTTTTTT. It encodes CASSLSRGRGNTGELFF.

This clone came up a few times. The gene calls are TRBV10-3 and TRBJ2-2, with D maybe TRBD2 (6 bases). The V and J ends lost 7 bases and 5 bases respectively, with 8 bases between them. The length of the CDR3 is 12 residues. In germline, CDR1 is ENHRY, CDR2 SYGVKD. The CDR3 protein is CAIKTRTGELFF. The CDR3 nucleotides read TGTGCCATCAAGACTAGGACCGGGGAGCTGTTTTTT.

A single count supports this clone. The V call is TRBV3-1 (or the pseudogene TRBV3-2), the J call TRBJ2-2; TRBD2 aligns across 8 bases. CDR3 length equals 16 residues. CDR1 LGHDT and CDR2 YNNKEL come from the germline V gene (reference sequence). Trimming cost V 2 bases and J 6 bases; bases outside gene matches: 8. The CDR3 DNA reads as TGTGCCAGCAGCCAACGGGATAGCGGGGCCCCCGGGGAGCTGTTTTTT. Protein: CASSQRDSGAPGELFF.

This clone was recorded a few times. The V gene is TRBV13, the J gene TRBJ1-2; the D gene is possibly TRBD1 (6 bases). V was shortened by 5 bases and J by 7 bases, with 14 bases between the two germline ends. The CDR3 runs to 13 residues. Germline assignment: CDR1 PRHDT and CDR2 FYEKMQ (reference sequence). The CDR3 loop reads CASSGQSRSGYTF. CDR3 bases: TGTGCCAGCAGCGGACAGTCAAGGAGTGGCTACACCTTC.

The chain is built from TRBV6-2 or TRBV6-3 and TRBJ2-3, with 9 bases fitting TRBD2. The J segment lost 8 bases and the V segment lost 5 bases, leaving 14 bases of the junction unmatched. Germline V lookup: CDR1 MNHEY, CDR2 SVGEGT. The CDR3 length is 16 residues. The CDR3 DNA sequence: TGTGCCAGCAGTACGGTTCAGCGGGGGGCCGGCGTTACGCAGTATTTT. Translating it yields CASSTVQRGAGVTQYF.

The chain links TRBV3-1 (or the pseudogene TRBV3-2) to TRBJ1-4; D perhaps matches TRBD1 (6 bases). Germline V gene lookup returns CDR1 LGHDT and CDR2 YNNKEL (reference sequence). Trimming left V 1 base short and J 5 bases short, with 14 bases between. The CDR3 is 16 amino acids. The CDR3 bases are TGTGCCAGCAGCCAAGGATATCGGGGGGCGAATGAAAAACTGTTTTTT. It encodes CASSQGYRGANEKLFF.

This chain joins TRBV24-1 and TRBJ2-2; 7 nucleotides agree with TRBD2. This CDR3 contains 17 residues. J lost 3 bases, V lost 3 bases, and 9 bases had no gene match. Germline CDR1 is KGHDR and CDR2 is SFDVKD. CDR3 nucleotide sequence: TGTGCCACCAGTGATGCTAGCTTAAGCGGGGACACCGGGGAGCTGTTTTTT. It encodes CATSDASLSGDTGELFF.

This chain connects TRBV18 to TRBJ2-7; TRBD1 might be the D (6 bases). This CDR3 spans 15 amino acids. Germline-derived CDR1 and CDR2 are KGHSH and LQKENI. V was clipped by 4 bases and J by 1 base, with 14 bases between them. The CDR3 protein is CASSREGEGSYEQYF. CDR3 coding DNA: TGTGCCAGCTCACGAGAGGGGGAAGGTTCCTACGAGCAGTACTTC.

This chain joins TRBV24-1 and TRBJ2-2; 8 bases are a match to TRBD1. V gave up 4 bases and J gave up 4 bases; unmatched junction bases: 7. The CDR3 runs to 16 residues. The germline V gene encodes CDR1 KGHDR and CDR2 SFDVKD. CDR3 coding DNA: TGTGCCACCAGTGAAACCGGACAGGGAAGCACCGGGGAGCTGTTTTTT. It codes for CATSETGQGSTGELFF.

V usage is TRBV24-1 and J usage is TRBJ2-5; tentatively, D is TRBD2 (6 bases). Trimming cost V 3 bases and J 3 bases, with 16 bases left between them. CDR3 length equals 16 residues. The germline CDR1 and CDR2 sequences are KGHDR and SFDVKD. The CDR3 here is CATSDTSEGGKETQYF. CDR3 nucleotides: TGTGCCACCAGTGATACTTCGGAGGGTGGGAAAGAGACCCAGTACTTC.

This clone was seen only a few times. This chain joins TRBV6-5 and TRBJ1-1; no definite D call. The CDR3 contains 14 residues. V lost 9 bases and J lost 4, with 18 bases in between. Germline assignment: CDR1 MNHEY and CDR2 SVGAGI. The CDR3 bases are TGTGCCAGTAACCCCACCGGCGGTGTCACTGAAGCTTTCTTT. This codes for CASNPTGGVTEAFF.